This T cell receptor (beta chain) emerged from a study of blood T cell repertoires in COVID-19. About the study: COVID-19 samples, acute and convalescent, were from the United States, Italy and Spain. T cells, B-cell-depleted T cells, or PBMCs provided the cDNA or gDNA that served as material.

Original processing notes: Scientists estimated how many nucleated cells there were by amplifying reference gene primers. Method: immunoSEQ multiplex PCR; TCRdb's copy keeps in-frame clones and lacks some. The DNA gave D and trimming, while V, J and clone size come from that table. In the table there are around 140,000 clones, around 82% of which are singletons. Unmatched junction bases numbered 3, after V lost 6 bases and J lost 2 bases. CDR3 length: 13 amino acids. The receptor was derived from a human donor in a cohort sampled during active COVID-19. Sequenced material: peripheral blood. The genes are TRBV12-3 or TRBV12-4 and TRBJ1-1, with 7 bases identical to TRBD1. CDR3 sequence: CASRQGLNTEAFF. The CDR3 DNA sequence: TGTGCCAGCAGACAGGGGCTTAACACTGAAGCTTTCTTT.